The entry below describes one T cell receptor beta chain. Its antigen is not identified. These donors were members of the approximately 120-subject validation cohort, a group separate from the roughly 670-subject first cohort. The data were produced by immunoSEQ multiplex PCR, yet TCRdb's version contains in-frame clones alone and is incomplete. The sample includes tens of thousands of clones, over 90% of them seen just once. With 5 bases clipped from V and 5 bases from J, the junction kept 6 bases outside the gene matches. Germline V lookup: CDR1 MNHEY, CDR2 SVGAGI. The CDR3 loop spans 14 amino acids. These data are taken from a study of cytomegalovirus exposure and HLA in healthy donors. Regarding the study as a whole: There were some public TCRs occurring in many donors, but most TCR sequences were rare.

Material for sequencing was PBMCs. The receptor's source is a woman aged 18-30 years in good health and CMV-seropositive. The chain couples TRBV6-5 to TRBJ1-2, with TRBD1 matching 9 bases. CDR3 in amino acids: CASSTGGLGYGYTF. The CDR3 DNA follows: TGTGCCAGCAGTACAGGGGGCCTCGGATATGGCTACACCTTC.